The rows below give T cell receptor beta chains drawn from one sample of a study of CD8 T cells in Susac syndrome. A single record per CDR3 protein comes from TCRdb applying MiXCR to the immunoSEQ multiplex PCR reads. Of about 130,000 distinct CDR3 sequences listed, 95% were seen once; the top ten hold about 0.18%. What was sequenced was CD8+ T cells from PBMCs. The receptors stem from a human donor with Susac syndrome. Both conserved end residues are part of each CDR3. The D gene is left open where the match is weak. Where a row states a size, it is once, few, many or the class of an expanded clone; other rows omit it.

CDR3 length: 10
V gene: TRBV6-1
J gene: TRBJ2-1
clone size: -
D gene: -
CDR3 DNA: TGTGCCAGCAGTGTAGGGGAGCAGTTCTTC
CDR3 protein: CASSVGEQFF

CDR3 length: 17
V gene: TRBV7-8
J gene: TRBJ2-5
clone size: once
D gene: TRBD2
CDR3 DNA: TGTGCCAGCAGCTTAGAGGAGGGAGGGCCTTTTAGAGAGACCCAGTACTTC
CDR3 protein: CASSLEEGGPFRETQYF

CDR3 length: 15
V gene: TRBV27
J gene: TRBJ1-5
clone size: -
D gene: TRBD1
CDR3 DNA: TGTGCCAGCAGTCCGAGGGACAGAGGGATTCAGCCCCAGCATTTT
CDR3 protein: CASSPRDRGIQPQHF

CDR3 length: 12
V gene: TRBV29-1
J gene: TRBJ2-1
clone size: -
D gene: -
CDR3 DNA: TGCAGCGTTGACGGAGTGTGGAATGAGCAGTTCTTC
CDR3 protein: CSVDGVWNEQFF

CDR3 length: 17
V gene: TRBV9
J gene: TRBJ2-5
clone size: -
D gene: TRBD2
CDR3 DNA: TGTGCCAGCAGCCCGACTGGGACTAGCGGGAGGCAAGAGACCCAGTACTTC
CDR3 protein: CASSPTGTSGRQETQYF

CDR3 length: 13
V gene: TRBV20-1
J gene: TRBJ2-1
clone size: -
D gene: -
CDR3 DNA: TGCAGTGCTAGGGGGGAAACCTACAATGAGCAGTTCTTC
CDR3 protein: CSARGETYNEQFF

CDR3 length: 13
V gene: TRBV19
J gene: TRBJ1-5
clone size: -
D gene: TRBD1
CDR3 DNA: TGTGCCAGTAGCTGGACAGGGGATCAGCCCCAGCATTTT
CDR3 protein: CASSWTGDQPQHF

CDR3 length: 15
V gene: TRBV7-2
J gene: TRBJ2-3
clone size: -
D gene: TRBD2
CDR3 DNA: TGTGCCAGCAGCCCTAGAGCGGGAGGGCCAGATACGCAGTATTTT
CDR3 protein: CASSPRAGGPDTQYF

CDR3 length: 12
V gene: TRBV27
J gene: TRBJ2-7
clone size: -
D gene: -
CDR3 DNA: TGTGCCAGCAGTAGTGGGGGAGGCGAGCAGTACTTC
CDR3 protein: CASSSGGGEQYF

CDR3 length: 17
V gene: TRBV13
J gene: TRBJ2-7
clone size: -
D gene: TRBD2
CDR3 DNA: TGTGCCAGCAGCTTGGGCCTCTCGACTAGCGGGAGGAGAGAGCAGTACTTC
CDR3 protein: CASSLGLSTSGRREQYF

CDR3 length: 15
V gene: TRBV6-5
J gene: TRBJ2-4
clone size: -
D gene: -
CDR3 DNA: TGTGCCAGCAGTTACCGAGGGCTAGCCAAAAACATTCAGTACTTC
CDR3 protein: CASSYRGLAKNIQYF

CDR3 length: 14
V gene: TRBV7-9
J gene: TRBJ2-1
clone size: few
D gene: -
CDR3 DNA: TGTGCCAGCAGTCTGACTTCCTCCTACAATGAGCAGTTCTTC
CDR3 protein: CASSLTSSYNEQFF

CDR3 length: 12
V gene: TRBV12-3/TRBV12-4
J gene: TRBJ1-3
clone size: -
D gene: -
CDR3 DNA: TGTGCCAGCAGTCCTCTATTAAACACCATATATTTT
CDR3 protein: CASSPLLNTIYF

CDR3 length: 17
V gene: TRBV27
J gene: TRBJ2-1
clone size: -
D gene: TRBD2
CDR3 DNA: TGTGCCAGCAGTTTATCGCCTGGTAGCGGGGTCTCATATGAGCAGTTCTTC
CDR3 protein: CASSLSPGSGVSYEQFF

CDR3 length: 16
V gene: TRBV5-4
J gene: TRBJ2-2
clone size: -
D gene: TRBD1
CDR3 DNA: TGTGCCAGCAGAACGACCGGGACAGGGGTCACCGGGGAGCTGTTTTTT
CDR3 protein: CASRTTGTGVTGELFF

CDR3 length: 15
V gene: TRBV6-5
J gene: TRBJ2-1
clone size: -
D gene: -
CDR3 DNA: TGTGCCAGCAGGCACCGGGACCCCTCCTACAATGAGCAGTTCTTC
CDR3 protein: CASRHRDPSYNEQFF

CDR3 length: 15
V gene: TRBV12-3/TRBV12-4
J gene: TRBJ2-7
clone size: -
D gene: TRBD1
CDR3 DNA: TGTGCCAGCAGAACGACAGGGATAAGCTCCTACGAGCAGTACTTC
CDR3 protein: CASRTTGISSYEQYF

CDR3 length: 14
V gene: TRBV12-5
J gene: TRBJ2-7
clone size: -
D gene: -
CDR3 DNA: TGTGCTAGTGGTTATGACTCGTTAATCTACGAGCAGTACTTC
CDR3 protein: CASGYDSLIYEQYF

CDR3 length: 16
V gene: TRBV28
J gene: TRBJ2-5
clone size: -
D gene: TRBD2
CDR3 DNA: TGTGCCAGCAGCGACCGGCGTGGACTAGCGGGAGAGACCCAGTACTTC
CDR3 protein: CASSDRRGLAGETQYF

CDR3 length: 13
V gene: TRBV6-5
J gene: TRBJ2-1
clone size: once
D gene: -
CDR3 DNA: TGTGCCAGCAGTTACTCGGGAGTCGTGGGGCAGTTCTTC
CDR3 protein: CASSYSGVVGQFF

CDR3 length: 13
V gene: TRBV5-1
J gene: TRBJ2-2
clone size: -
D gene: -
CDR3 DNA: TGCGCCAGCAGCTTGACGGGATCCGGGGAGCTGTTTTTT
CDR3 protein: CASSLTGSGELFF

CDR3 length: 15
V gene: TRBV6-6
J gene: TRBJ2-3
clone size: -
D gene: -
CDR3 DNA: TGTGCCAGCAGTCCAGCGGAGGAAAGCACAGATACGCAGTATTTT
CDR3 protein: CASSPAEESTDTQYF

CDR3 length: 14
V gene: TRBV20-1
J gene: TRBJ1-5
clone size: -
D gene: TRBD1
CDR3 DNA: TGCAGTGCTAGAGACCAGGGGGACAATCAGCCCCAGCATTTT
CDR3 protein: CSARDQGDNQPQHF

CDR3 length: 16
V gene: TRBV9
J gene: TRBJ1-1
clone size: -
D gene: -
CDR3 DNA: TGTGCCAGCTCCTCACCCGGGGGCGGGAGGGACACTGAAGCTTTCTTT
CDR3 protein: CASSSPGGGRDTEAFF

CDR3 length: 15
V gene: TRBV13
J gene: TRBJ2-3
clone size: once
D gene: TRBD2
CDR3 DNA: TGTGCCAGCGGCCGTGGACTAGCCGGTTCAGATACGCAGTATTTT
CDR3 protein: CASGRGLAGSDTQYF

CDR3 length: 15
V gene: TRBV12-3/TRBV12-4
J gene: TRBJ2-1
clone size: -
D gene: TRBD2
CDR3 DNA: TGTGCCAGCAGTTCTACTAGCGGGATGGCCAATGAGCAGTTCTTC
CDR3 protein: CASSSTSGMANEQFF

CDR3 length: 15
V gene: TRBV30
J gene: TRBJ2-1
clone size: -
D gene: -
CDR3 DNA: TGTGCCTGGAGTGTAGGGGGAGGGGTGGACAATGAGCAGTTCTTC
CDR3 protein: CAWSVGGGVDNEQFF

CDR3 length: 14
V gene: TRBV11-3
J gene: TRBJ2-7
clone size: few
D gene: -
CDR3 DNA: TGTGCCAGCAGCTTGTCGGGCAGCTCCTACGAGCAGTACTTC
CDR3 protein: CASSLSGSSYEQYF

CDR3 length: 14
V gene: TRBV28
J gene: TRBJ2-4
clone size: -
D gene: TRBD2
CDR3 DNA: TGTGCCAGCAGTCTTACGTGGGGGGGGGACATTCAGTACTTC
CDR3 protein: CASSLTWGGDIQYF

CDR3 length: 14
V gene: TRBV24-1
J gene: TRBJ1-2
clone size: -
D gene: -
CDR3 DNA: TGTGCCACCAGTGCCGGCATTTTCTCAAAAGGCTACACCTTC
CDR3 protein: CATSAGIFSKGYTF

CDR3 length: 12
V gene: TRBV6-2/TRBV6-3
J gene: TRBJ1-1
clone size: -
D gene: -
CDR3 DNA: TGTGCCAGCAGTTATCCGGAAGAGCAACAACAATTT
CDR3 protein: CASSYPEEQQQF

CDR3 length: 16
V gene: TRBV18
J gene: TRBJ2-1
clone size: -
D gene: -
CDR3 DNA: TGTGCCAGCTCACCAGGTACGGCAAGCTCCTACAATGAGCAGTTCTTC
CDR3 protein: CASSPGTASSYNEQFF